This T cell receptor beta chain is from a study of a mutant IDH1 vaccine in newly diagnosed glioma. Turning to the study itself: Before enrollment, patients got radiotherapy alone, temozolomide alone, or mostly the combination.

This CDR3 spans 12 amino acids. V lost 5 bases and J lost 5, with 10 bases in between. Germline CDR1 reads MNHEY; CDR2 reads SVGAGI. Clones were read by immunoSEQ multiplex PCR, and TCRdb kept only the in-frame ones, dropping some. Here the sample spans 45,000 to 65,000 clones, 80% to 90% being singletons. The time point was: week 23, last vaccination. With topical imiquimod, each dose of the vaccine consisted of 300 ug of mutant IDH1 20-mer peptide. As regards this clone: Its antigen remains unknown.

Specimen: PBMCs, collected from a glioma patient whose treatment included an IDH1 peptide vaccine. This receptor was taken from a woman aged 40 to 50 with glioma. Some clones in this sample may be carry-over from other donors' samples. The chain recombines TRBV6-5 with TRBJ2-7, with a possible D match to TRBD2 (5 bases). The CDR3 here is CASSRTPHEQYF. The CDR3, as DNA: TGTGCCAGCAGTCGGACTCCCCACGAGCAGTACTTC.